The clone carrying this T cell receptor (beta chain) has a count of ten or more. TCRdb ran MiXCR on the 5' RACE reads and lists one entry per CDR3 protein. The data contain hundreds of thousands of distinct CDR3 sequences, 20% to 25% of them singletons. The data belong to a study of T-cell memory formation after mild COVID-19. Trimming cost V 5 bases and J 14 bases, with 17 bases left between them. CDR1 SGHTA and CDR2 FQGNSA come from the germline V gene. This CDR3 has 12 residues. Source material: PBMCs or a T cell subset sorted from them (not recorded which). The chain is built from TRBV7-2 and TRBJ2-3; TRBD1 or TRBD2 may be the D gene (7 bases each). This clonotype originated in an adult woman who had mild COVID-19 (a few samples of this study predate the infection). Cell type and time point are not known. CDR3 sequence: CASSPQGGPPYF. CDR3 nucleotide sequence: TGTGCCAGCAGCCCCCAGGGGGGGCCACCGTATTTT.